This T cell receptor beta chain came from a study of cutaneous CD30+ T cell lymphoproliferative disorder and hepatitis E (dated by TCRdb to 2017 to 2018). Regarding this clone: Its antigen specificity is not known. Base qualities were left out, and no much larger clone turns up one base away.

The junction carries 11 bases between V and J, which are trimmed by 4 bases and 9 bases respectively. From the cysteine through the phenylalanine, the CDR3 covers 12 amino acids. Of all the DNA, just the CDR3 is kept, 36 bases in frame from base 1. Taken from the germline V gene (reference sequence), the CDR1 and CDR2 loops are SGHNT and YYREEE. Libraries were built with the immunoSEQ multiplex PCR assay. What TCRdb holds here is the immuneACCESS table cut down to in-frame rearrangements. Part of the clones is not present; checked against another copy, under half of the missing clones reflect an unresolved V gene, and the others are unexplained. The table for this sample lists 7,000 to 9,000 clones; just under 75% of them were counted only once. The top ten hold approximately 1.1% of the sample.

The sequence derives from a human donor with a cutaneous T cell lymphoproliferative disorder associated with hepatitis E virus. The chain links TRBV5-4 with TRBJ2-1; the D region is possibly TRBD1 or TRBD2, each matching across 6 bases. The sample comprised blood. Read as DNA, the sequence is TGTGCCAGCAGCATGGGGGGCGGTGAGCAGTTCTTC. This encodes CASSMGGGEQFF.